This entry concerns a single TCR beta chain. Its matching antigen is unknown. Read coverage stops 3 residues before the CDR3 terminus; the germline J gene supplies the remainder. The source of the sample is a study of T cells in women clearing cervical HPV infection. V dropped 2 bases and J dropped 6 bases, with 17 bases sitting between them. This CDR3 is 16 amino acids long. Germline V CDR1 and CDR2: SGHTA, FQGTGA. General study points: Richness plus V gene abundances separated cases from controls with AUC around 0.79.

The method was immunoSEQ multiplex PCR; TCRdb's version includes in-frame clones alone and lacks a portion of them. This table lists tens of thousands of clones. This receptor was taken from a woman between 18 and 70 years old with a cervical HPV16 infection that either progressed to CIN3+ or cleared (not recorded which). V is TRBV7-3 and J is TRBJ2-1, with TRBD2 as a possible D gene (6 bases). Sequenced sample: blood buffy coat. CDR3 DNA (partial): TGTGCCAGCAGCTTAGGACCCGGGACTCCCCTCAATGAG. As protein: CASSLGPGTPLNE. The whole CDR3 is CASSLGPGTPLNEQFF.